This T cell receptor (beta chain) was found in a study of cytomegalovirus exposure and HLA in healthy donors. Study-level findings and limits: When a later analysis was performed, an Asian-associated ancestry cluster reportedly had fewer N-insertions than the roughly 690-donor mean. Most TCR beta V segments were productive about 87% or about 30% of the time in an earlier analysis.

Notes on this clone: Its cognate antigen is unknown.

Vbeta (60) and Jbeta (13) primers were used in the PCR. TCRdb's copy holds only in-frame clones and misses some; the assay was immunoSEQ multiplex PCR. The sample holds roughly 120,000 clones; roughly 83% are singletons and the top ten take 3%. CDR3 length: 15 amino acids. Trimming shortened V by 1 base and J by 3 bases, and 12 bases separated the two germline ends. The germline CDR1 and CDR2 sequences are MNHNS and SASEGT. Sequenced input: PBMCs. The J gene is TRBJ2-5, the V gene TRBV6-1, with no clear D. This TCR came from a woman between 18 and 29 years old in good health and CMV-seropositive. CDR3 coding DNA: TGTGCCAGCAGTGAAGGTTTGTCACAAGAAGAGACCCAGTACTTC. It translates to CASSEGLSQEETQYF.